Detailed here is one TCR beta chain. Which antigen it targets is not known. Per-base quality was not reported, and no clone a single base away is much larger than it. This record belongs to a study of blood T cell repertoires in COVID-19 (TCRdb year 2020). Regarding the research as a whole: Samples from collaborators originated in the United States, Italy and Spain and spanned both the acute and convalescent phases of COVID-19. Where available, HLA class I and class II types were taken from metadata supplied by the sample provider and were not determined by assay-based typing. The prospective study material was composed of cDNA or gDNA derived from T cells, B-cell-depleted T cells, or PBMCs. A de-identified subject ID, COVID-19 status, age in years and sex were almost always included in the sample metadata. The repertoires were released in a freely available public database meant as a resource for research on the immune response to SARS-CoV-2. The samples were drawn from two sources: the first 160 participants of the ongoing ImmuneRACE study, and 1,000 to 1,500 subjects contributed by 6 global collaborators. Subjects who had been exposed to COVID-19, were actively infected with it, or had recovered from it provided the deeply sampled blood TCRbeta repertoires that made up the dataset. Results the study describes overall, beyond this receptor: How much clinical and demographic metadata was included differed by source and by participant, and the metadata was provided uncurated.

TCRbeta CDR3 regions were amplified from genomic DNA using the immunoSEQ Assay, a bias-controlled multiplex PCR. On the authors' methods: The number of nucleated cells in each sample was estimated by amplification of reference gene primers within the assay. Sequence reads were collapsed and filtered to measure the absolute abundance of every unique TCRbeta CDR3 rearrangement. For each sample, productive Simpson clonality was calculated by taking the square root of Simpson's diversity index across productive rearrangements. TCRdb took this table from immuneACCESS and kept in-frame rearrangements with V and J called. Such tables lack part of the clones; where checked against another copy, unresolved V genes explain under half of the gap, and the rest is unexplained. That table gives V, J and clone size, and the DNA gave D and trimming. Present in this sample are around 120,000 clones, more than 75% of which were seen just once. The top ten clones comprise approximately 8.1% of the sample.

Whole blood was collected in K2EDTA tubes by collaborating institutions according to the institutions' own protocols. Collaborator samples were shipped for TCRbeta analysis as frozen whole blood, isolated PBMCs, or DNA extracted from either sample type. From a lookup of the germline V gene (reference sequence), CDR1 and CDR2 are MNHEY and SMNVEV. There are 15 amino acids in the CDR3, from cysteine to phenylalanine inclusive. The read is trimmed to its CDR3 DNA, 45 bases read in frame from base 1. V is cut by 3 bases and J by 8 bases, and the space between the germline ends is 16 bases. This chain joins TRBV27 to TRBJ1-4, with the D gene too uncertain to name. What was sequenced was peripheral blood. This clonotype was obtained from a man aged 45 to 65 with acute or convalescent COVID-19. Here is the DNA: TGTGCCAGCAGTTTGAGCGGGGAGGCGGGCGAAAAACTGTTTTTT. Translated, this is CASSLSGEAGEKLFF.